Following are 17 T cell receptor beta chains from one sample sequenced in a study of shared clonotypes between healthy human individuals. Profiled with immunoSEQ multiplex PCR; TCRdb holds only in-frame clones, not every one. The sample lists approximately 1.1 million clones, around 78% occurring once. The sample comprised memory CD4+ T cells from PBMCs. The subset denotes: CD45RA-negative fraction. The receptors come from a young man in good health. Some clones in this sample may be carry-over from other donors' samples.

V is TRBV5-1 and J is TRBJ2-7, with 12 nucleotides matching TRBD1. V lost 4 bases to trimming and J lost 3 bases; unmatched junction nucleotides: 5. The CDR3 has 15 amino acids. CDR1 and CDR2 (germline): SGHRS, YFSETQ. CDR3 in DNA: TGCGCCAGCAGCGGGACAGGGGGCACGAACTACGAGCAGTACTTC. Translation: CASSGTGGTNYEQYF.

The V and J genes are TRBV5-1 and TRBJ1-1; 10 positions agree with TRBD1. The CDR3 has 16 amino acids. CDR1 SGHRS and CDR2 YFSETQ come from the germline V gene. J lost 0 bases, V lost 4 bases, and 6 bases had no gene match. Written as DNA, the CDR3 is TGCGCCAGCAGCCCACCGGGACAGGGGATGAACACTGAAGCTTTCTTT. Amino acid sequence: CASSPPGQGMNTEAFF. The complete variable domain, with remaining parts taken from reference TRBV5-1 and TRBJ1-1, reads KAGVTQTPRYLIKTRGQQVTLSCSPISGHRSVSWYQQTPGQGLQFLFEYFSETQRNKGNFPGRFSGRQFSNSRSEMNVSTLELGDSALYLCASSPPGQGMNTEAFFGQGTRLTVV.

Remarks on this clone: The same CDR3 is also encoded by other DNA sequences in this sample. The CDR3 reads CASSLGQGGGYTF. The CDR3 DNA is TGTGCCAGCAGTTTAGGACAGGGAGGCGGCTACACCTTC. This rearrangement joins TRBV28 to TRBJ1-2; 8 nucleotides agree with TRBD1. Per the germline V gene, CDR1 is MDHEN and CDR2 is SYDVKM. V lost 2 bases to trimming and J lost 8 bases; unmatched junction nucleotides: 4. The CDR3 runs 13 residues.

CDR3 sequence: CATSRGAAGNTIYF. In DNA form, the CDR3 reads TGTGCCACCAGCAGAGGGGCAGCTGGAAACACCATATATTTT. This chain joins TRBV15 and TRBJ1-3; D remains ambiguous. CDR1 and CDR2 (germline): LNHNV, YYDKDF (reference sequence). This CDR3 is built from 14 residues. Trimming took off 1 base at V and 2 bases at J, with 6 bases between the two ends.

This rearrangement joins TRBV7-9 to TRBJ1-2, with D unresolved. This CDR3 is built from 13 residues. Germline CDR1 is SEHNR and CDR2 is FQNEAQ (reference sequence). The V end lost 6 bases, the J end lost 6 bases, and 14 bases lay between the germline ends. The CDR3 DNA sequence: TGTGCCAGCAGTAAGGGCCCTTTGGATGGCTACACCTTC. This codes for CASSKGPLDGYTF. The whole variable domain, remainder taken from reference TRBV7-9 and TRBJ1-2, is DTGVSQNPRHKITKRGQNVTFRCDPISEHNRLYWYRQTLGQGPEFLTYFQNEAQLEKSRLLSDRFSAERPKGSFSTLEIQRTEQGDSAMYLCASSKGPLDGYTFGSGTRLTVV.

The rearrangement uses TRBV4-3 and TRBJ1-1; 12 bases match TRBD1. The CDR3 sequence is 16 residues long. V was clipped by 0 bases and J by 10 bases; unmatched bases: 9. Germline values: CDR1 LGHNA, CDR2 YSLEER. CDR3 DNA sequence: TGCGCCAGCAGCCAAGATATGGGACAGGGGGCGAAAAGAGCTTTCTTT. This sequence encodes CASSQDMGQGAKRAFF.

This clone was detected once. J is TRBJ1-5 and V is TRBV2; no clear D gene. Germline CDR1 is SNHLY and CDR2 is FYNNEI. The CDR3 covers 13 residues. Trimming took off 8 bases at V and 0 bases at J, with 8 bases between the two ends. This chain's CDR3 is CASGSLSNQPQHF. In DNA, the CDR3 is TGTGCCAGCGGCTCCCTTAGCAATCAGCCCCAGCATTTT.

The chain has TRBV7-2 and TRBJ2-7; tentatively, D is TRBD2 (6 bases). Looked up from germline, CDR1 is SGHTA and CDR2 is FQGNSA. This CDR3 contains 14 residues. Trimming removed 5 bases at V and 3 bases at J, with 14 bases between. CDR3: CASSPSVGLYEQYF. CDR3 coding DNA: TGTGCCAGCAGCCCTAGCGTGGGTCTCTACGAGCAGTACTTC.

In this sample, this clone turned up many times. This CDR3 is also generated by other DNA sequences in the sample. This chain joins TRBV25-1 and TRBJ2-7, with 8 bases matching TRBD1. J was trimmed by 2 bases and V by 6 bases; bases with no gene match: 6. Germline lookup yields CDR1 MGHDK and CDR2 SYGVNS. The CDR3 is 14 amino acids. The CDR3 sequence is CASRGGTGTYEQYF. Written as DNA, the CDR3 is TGTGCCAGCAGGGGCGGGACAGGTACCTACGAGCAGTACTTC.

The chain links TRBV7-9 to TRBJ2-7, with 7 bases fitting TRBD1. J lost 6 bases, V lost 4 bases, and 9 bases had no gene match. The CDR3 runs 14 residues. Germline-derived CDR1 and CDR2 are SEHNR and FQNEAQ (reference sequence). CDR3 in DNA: TGTGCCAGCAGCTCACCGACAGGGTCTGGCGAGCAGTACTTC. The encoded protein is CASSSPTGSGEQYF.

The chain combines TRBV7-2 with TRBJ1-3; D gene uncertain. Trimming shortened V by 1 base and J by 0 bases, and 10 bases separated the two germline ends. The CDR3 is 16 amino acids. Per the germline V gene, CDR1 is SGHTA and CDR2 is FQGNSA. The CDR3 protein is CASSLVNFLSGNTIYF. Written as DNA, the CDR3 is TGTGCCAGCAGCTTAGTAAATTTCCTCTCTGGAAACACCATATATTTT.

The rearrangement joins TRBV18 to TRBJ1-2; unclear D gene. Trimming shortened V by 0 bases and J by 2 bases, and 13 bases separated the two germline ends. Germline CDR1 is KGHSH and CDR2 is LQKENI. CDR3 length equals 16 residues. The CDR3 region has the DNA TGTGCCAGCTCACCACCGTACCCTGGCGGGAACTATGGCTACACCTTC. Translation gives CASSPPYPGGNYGYTF.

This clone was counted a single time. CDR3 nucleotide sequence: TGTGCCAGCAGCCAACCCACCCGCCGGGGGGCCAACCCCCCAGATACGCAGTATTTT. Translated, it gives CASSQPTRRGANPPDTQYF. The chain is built from TRBV4-2 and TRBJ2-3; TRBD2 is a possible D gene (7 bases). V was shortened by 2 bases and J by 4 bases, with 25 bases between the two germline ends. Germline loops: CDR1 LGHNA, CDR2 YNFKEQ. CDR3 size: 19 residues.

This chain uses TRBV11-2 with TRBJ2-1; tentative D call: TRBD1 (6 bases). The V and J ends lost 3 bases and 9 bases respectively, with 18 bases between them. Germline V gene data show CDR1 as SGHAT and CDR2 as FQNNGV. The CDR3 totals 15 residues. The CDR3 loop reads CASSFARDNRGEQFF. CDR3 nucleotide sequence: TGTGCCAGCAGCTTTGCCCGGGACAATAGGGGTGAGCAGTTCTTC.

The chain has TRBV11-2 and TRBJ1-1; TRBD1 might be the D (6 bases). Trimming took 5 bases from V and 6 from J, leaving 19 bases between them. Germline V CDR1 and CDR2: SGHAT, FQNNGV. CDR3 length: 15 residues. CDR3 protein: CASSQGDTRVSEAFF. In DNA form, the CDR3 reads TGTGCCAGCAGCCAAGGGGACACCCGGGTCTCTGAAGCTTTCTTT.

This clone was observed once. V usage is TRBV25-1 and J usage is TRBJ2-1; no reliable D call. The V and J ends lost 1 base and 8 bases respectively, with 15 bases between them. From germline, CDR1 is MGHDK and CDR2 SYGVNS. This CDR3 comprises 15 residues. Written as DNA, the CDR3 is TGTGCCAGCAGTGAATCTCACACCCCGCGGTATGAGCAGTTCTTC. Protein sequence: CASSESHTPRYEQFF.

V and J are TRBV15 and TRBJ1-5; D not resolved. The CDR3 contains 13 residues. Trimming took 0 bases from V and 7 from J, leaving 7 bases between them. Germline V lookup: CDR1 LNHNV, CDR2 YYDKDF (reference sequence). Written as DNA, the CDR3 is TGTGCCACCAGCAGAGAAGGGTACCAGCCCCAGCATTTT. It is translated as CATSREGYQPQHF.